This T cell receptor beta chain was captured in a study of T cell changes during pregnancy in multiple sclerosis (dated by TCRdb to about 2019). In terms of the full investigation: The study examined how the T cell repertoire changed over the course of pregnancy in women with multiple sclerosis.

In regard to this clone: It lacks a known antigen. Per-base qualities were not stored, and no clone one base away is much larger.

The library was built by means of the immunoSEQ multiplex PCR assay. TCRdb took over this immuneACCESS table, retaining in-frame rearrangements with V and J assigned. Such tables are incomplete; in checked studies, under half of the missing clones stem from an unresolved V gene, and the remainder is unexplained. The table for this sample lists around 100,000 clones; about 92% of them were counted only once. The ten largest clones add up to 0.95% to 1.5% of the sample. The CDR3 runs 12 residues from the cysteine to the phenylalanine. Only the CDR3 portion is preserved as DNA: 36 bases, with reading frame beginning at the first base. The germline V gene yields WSHSY for CDR1 and SAAADI for CDR2. V is pruned by 8 bases and J by 6 bases, leaving 2 bases of the junction without a gene match.

This receptor was obtained from a female donor with multiple sclerosis, enrolled in a pregnancy study. The rearranged chain carries TRBV10-2 and TRBJ2-1; 9 junctional bases match TRBD1. The starting material was peripheral blood, obtained in the second trimester of pregnancy. The encoded CDR3 is CASETGGNEQFF. The sequenced DNA is TGCGCCAGCGAGACAGGGGGCAATGAGCAGTTCTTC.